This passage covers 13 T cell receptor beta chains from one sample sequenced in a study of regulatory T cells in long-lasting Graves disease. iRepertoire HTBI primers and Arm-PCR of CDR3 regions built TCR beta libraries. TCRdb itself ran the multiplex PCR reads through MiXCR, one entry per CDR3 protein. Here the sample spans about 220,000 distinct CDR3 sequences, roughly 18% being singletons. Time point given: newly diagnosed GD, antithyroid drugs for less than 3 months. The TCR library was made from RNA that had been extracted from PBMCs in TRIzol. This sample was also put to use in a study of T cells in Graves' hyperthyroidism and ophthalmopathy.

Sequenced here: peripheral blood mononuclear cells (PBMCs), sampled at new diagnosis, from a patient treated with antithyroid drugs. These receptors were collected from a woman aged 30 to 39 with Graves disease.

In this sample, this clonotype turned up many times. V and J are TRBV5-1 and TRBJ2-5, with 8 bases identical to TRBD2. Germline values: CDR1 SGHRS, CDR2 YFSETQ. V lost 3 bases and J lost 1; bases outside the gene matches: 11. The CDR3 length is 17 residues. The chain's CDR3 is CASSSRILSGSQETQYF. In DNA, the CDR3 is TGCGCCAGCAGCTCCCGAATCCTCAGCGGGAGCCAAGAGACCCAGTACTTC.

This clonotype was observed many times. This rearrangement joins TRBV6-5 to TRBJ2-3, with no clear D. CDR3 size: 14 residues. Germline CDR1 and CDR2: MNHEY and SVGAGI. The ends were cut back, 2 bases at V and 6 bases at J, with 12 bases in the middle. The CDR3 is CASSYIGPADTQYF. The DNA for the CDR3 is TGTGCCAGCAGTTACATTGGCCCGGCGGATACGCAGTATTTT.

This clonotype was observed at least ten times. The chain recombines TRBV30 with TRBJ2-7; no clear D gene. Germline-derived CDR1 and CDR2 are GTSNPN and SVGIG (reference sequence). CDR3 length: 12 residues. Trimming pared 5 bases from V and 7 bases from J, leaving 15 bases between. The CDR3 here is CAWGVNRAEQYF. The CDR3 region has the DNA TGTGCCTGGGGGGTAAACCGAGCGGAGCAGTACTTC.

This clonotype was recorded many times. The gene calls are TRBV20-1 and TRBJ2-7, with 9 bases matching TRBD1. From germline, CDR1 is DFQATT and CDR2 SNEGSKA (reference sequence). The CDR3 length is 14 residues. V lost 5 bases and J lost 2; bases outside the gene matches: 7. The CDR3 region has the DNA TGCAGTGCTCAAGGGGACAGGGCCCCCTACGAGCAGTACTTC. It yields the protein CSAQGDRAPYEQYF.

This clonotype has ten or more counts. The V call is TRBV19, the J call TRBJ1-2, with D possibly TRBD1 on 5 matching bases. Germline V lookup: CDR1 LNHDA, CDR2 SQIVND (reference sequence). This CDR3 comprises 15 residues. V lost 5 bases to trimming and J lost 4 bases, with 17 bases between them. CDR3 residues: CASSSLNTGGYGYTF. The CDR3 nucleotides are TGTGCCAGTAGTTCCCTGAATACAGGAGGCTATGGCTACACCTTC.

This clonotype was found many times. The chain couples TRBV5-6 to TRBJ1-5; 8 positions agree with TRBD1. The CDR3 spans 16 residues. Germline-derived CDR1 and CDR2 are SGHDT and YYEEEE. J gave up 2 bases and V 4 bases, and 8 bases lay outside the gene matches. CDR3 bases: TGTGCCAGCAGCGTTTGGTGGGGACAGGGCAATCAGCCCCAGCATTTT. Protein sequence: CASSVWWGQGNQPQHF. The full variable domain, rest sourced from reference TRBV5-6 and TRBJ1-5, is DAGVTQSPTHLIKTRGQQVTLRCSPKSGHDTVSWYQQALGQGPQFIFQYYEEEERQRGNFPDRFSGHQFPNYSSELNVNALLLGDSALYLCASSVWWGQGNQPQHFGDGTRLSIL.

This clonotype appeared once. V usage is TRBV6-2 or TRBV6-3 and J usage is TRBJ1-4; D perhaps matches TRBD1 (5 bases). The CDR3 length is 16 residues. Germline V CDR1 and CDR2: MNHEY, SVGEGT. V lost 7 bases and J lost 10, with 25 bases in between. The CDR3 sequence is CASMAQQAGLSGKLFF. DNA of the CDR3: TGTGCCAGCATGGCCCAACAAGCAGGGCTCAGTGGAAAACTGTTTTTT.

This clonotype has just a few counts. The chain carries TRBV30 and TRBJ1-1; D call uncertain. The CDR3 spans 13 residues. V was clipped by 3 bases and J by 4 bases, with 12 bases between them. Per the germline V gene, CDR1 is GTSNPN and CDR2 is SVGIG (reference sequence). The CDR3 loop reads CAWRRAAATEAFF. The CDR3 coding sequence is TGTGCCTGGAGGCGGGCCGCTGCCACTGAAGCTTTCTTT.

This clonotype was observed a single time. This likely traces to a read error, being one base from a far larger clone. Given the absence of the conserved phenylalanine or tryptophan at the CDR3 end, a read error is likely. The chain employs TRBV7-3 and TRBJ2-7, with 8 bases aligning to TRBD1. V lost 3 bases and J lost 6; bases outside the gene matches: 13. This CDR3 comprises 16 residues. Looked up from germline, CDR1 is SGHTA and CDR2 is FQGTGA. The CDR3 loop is CASSFLPGQGILEQYI. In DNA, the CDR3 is TGTGCCAGCAGCTTTCTTCCAGGACAGGGTATTCTCGAGCAGTACATC.

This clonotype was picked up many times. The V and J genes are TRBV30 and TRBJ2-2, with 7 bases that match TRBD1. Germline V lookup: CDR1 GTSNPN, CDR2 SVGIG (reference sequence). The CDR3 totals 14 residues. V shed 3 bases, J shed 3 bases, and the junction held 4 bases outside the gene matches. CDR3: CAWSWDSYTGELFF. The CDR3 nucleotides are TGTGCCTGGAGCTGGGACAGCTACACCGGGGAGCTGTTTTTT.

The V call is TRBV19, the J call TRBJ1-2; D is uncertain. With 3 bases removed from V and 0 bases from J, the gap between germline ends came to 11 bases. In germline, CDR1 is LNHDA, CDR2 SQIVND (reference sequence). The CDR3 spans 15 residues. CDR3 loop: CASSMESLSNYGYTF. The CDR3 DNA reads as TGTGCCAGTAGTATGGAATCGTTGTCTAACTATGGCTACACCTTC.

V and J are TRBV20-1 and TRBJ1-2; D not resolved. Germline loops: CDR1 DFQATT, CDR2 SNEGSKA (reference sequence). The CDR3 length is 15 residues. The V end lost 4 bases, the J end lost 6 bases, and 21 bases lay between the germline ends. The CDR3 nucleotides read TGCAGTGCTAACGGCGAACGGGGATCTGCCGATGGCTACACCTTC. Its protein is CSANGERGSADGYTF.

CDR3 DNA: TGTGCCAGCAGAAAGACAGGGGGAAGGTATGGCTACACCTTC. This translates into CASRKTGGRYGYTF. This chain uses TRBV6-2 or TRBV6-3 with TRBJ1-2; TRBD1 matches at 9 bases. The CDR3 runs to 14 residues. In germline, CDR1 is MNHEY, CDR2 SVGEGT. V shed 6 bases and J 5 bases; nucleotides not matched to a gene: 7.